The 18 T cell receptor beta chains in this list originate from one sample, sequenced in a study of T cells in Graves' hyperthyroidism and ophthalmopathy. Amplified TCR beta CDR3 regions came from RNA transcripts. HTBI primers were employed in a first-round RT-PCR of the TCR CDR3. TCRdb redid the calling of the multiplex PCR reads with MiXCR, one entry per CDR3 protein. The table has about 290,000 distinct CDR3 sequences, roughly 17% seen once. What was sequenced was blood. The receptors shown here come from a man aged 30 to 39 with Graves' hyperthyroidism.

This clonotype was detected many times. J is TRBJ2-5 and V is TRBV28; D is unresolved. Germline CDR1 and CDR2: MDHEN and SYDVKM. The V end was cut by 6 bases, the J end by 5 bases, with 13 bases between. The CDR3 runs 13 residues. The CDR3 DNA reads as TGTGCCAGCAGGGGGTGGTCCATTGAGACCCAGTACTTC. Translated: CASRGWSIETQYF.

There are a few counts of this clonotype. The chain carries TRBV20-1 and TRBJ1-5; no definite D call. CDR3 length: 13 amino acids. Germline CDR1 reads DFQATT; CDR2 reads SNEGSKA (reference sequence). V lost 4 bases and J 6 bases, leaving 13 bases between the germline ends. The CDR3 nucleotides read TGCAGTGCTACCCAGGATCGGATTCAGCCCCAGCATTTT. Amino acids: CSATQDRIQPQHF.

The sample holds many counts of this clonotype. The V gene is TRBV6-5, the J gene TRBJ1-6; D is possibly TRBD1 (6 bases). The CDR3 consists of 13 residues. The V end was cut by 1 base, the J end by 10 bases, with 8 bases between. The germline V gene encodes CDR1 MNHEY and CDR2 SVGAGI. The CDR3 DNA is TGTGCCAGCAGTTACTTCAGGGGCTCACCCCTCCACTTT. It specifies CASSYFRGSPLHF.

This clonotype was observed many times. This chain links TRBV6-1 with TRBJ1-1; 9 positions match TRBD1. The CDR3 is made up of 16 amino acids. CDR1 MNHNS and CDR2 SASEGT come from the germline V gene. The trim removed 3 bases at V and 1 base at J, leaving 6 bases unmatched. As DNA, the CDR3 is TGTGCCAGCAGTGACGGACAGGGGACCCCGAACACTGAAGCTTTCTTT. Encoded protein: CASSDGQGTPNTEAFF.

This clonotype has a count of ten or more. The CDR3 reads CASSLDRTSDTQYF. CDR3 coding DNA: TGTGCCAGCAGCTTAGATCGGACTAGCGATACGCAGTATTTT. V gene TRBV7-8 combines with J gene TRBJ2-3; TRBD2 matches at 8 bases. The CDR3 covers 14 residues. Trimming removed 1 base from V and 6 bases from J; junction bases left unmatched: 3. Germline assignment: CDR1 SGHVS and CDR2 FQNEAQ.

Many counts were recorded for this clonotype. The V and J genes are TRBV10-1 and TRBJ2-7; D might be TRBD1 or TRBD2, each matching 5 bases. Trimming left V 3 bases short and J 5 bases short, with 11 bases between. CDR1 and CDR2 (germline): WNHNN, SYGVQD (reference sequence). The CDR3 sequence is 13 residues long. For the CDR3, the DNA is TGCGCCAGCAGTGACCTCCAGGGAGACGAGCAGTACTTC. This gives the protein CASSDLQGDEQYF.

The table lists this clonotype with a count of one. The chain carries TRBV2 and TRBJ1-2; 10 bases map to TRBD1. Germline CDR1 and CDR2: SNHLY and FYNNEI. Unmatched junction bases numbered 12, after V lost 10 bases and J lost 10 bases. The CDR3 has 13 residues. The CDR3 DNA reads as TGTGCCACCCCGGGACAGGGGTCGACCTCCTACACCTTC. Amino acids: CATPGQGSTSYTF.

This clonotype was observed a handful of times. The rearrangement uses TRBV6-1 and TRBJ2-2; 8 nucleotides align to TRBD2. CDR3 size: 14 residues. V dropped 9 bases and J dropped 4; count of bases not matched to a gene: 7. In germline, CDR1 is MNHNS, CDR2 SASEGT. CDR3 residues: CASERAGGTGELFF. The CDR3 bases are TGTGCCAGTGAGAGGGCGGGGGGCACCGGGGAGCTGTTTTTT.

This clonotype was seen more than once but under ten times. The CDR3 coding sequence is TGTGCCACCAGTACCGGGTCGACCTACGAGCAGTACTTC. Encoded protein: CATSTGSTYEQYF. The chain is built from TRBV24-1 and TRBJ2-7; D is uncertain. The V gene lost 6 bases and the J gene lost 2 bases, with 10 bases spanning the gap. The germline V gene encodes CDR1 KGHDR and CDR2 SFDVKD. The CDR3 loop spans 13 amino acids.

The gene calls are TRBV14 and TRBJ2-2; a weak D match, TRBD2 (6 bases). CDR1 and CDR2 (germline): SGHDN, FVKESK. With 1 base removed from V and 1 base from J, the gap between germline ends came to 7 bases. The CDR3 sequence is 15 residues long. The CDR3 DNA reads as TGTGCCAGCAGCCAAGTCGGGGGGAACACCGGGGAGCTGTTTTTT. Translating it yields CASSQVGGNTGELFF.

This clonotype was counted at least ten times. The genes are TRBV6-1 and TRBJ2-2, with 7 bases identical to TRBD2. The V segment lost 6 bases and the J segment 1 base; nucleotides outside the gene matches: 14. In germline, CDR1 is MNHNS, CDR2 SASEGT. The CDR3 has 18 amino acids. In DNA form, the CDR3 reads TGTGCCAGCAGCTCTTCTCCAGGGAGGGCGGTGAACACCGGGGAGCTGTTTTTT. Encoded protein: CASSSSPGRAVNTGELFF.

CDR3 residues: CASSLDLGSTNEKLFF. The CDR3 bases are TGTGCCAGCAGCCTGGATTTGGGGTCAACTAATGAAAAACTGTTTTTT. The V gene is TRBV3-1, the J gene TRBJ1-4, with D uncertain. V was cut by 4 bases and J by 0 bases, with 12 bases left in between. The CDR3 contains 16 residues. Looked up from germline, CDR1 is LGHDT and CDR2 is YNNKEL (reference sequence).

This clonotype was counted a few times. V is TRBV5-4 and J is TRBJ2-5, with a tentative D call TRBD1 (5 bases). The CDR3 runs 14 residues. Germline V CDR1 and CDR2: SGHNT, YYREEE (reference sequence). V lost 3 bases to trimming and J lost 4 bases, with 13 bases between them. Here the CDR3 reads CASSSTDQGETQYF. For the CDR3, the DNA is TGTGCCAGCAGCTCCACCGACCAGGGAGAGACCCAGTACTTC.

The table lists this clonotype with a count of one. CDR3 region: CASSPGQSENYTF. The CDR3 DNA reads TGTGCCAGCAGTCCCGGACAGTCGGAAAACTACACCTTC. The V gene is TRBV28, the J gene TRBJ1-2; possibly TRBD1 for D (6 bases). V lost 5 bases and J 10 bases, leaving 17 bases between the germline ends. Germline V gives CDR1 MDHEN, CDR2 SYDVKM. The CDR3 consists of 13 residues.

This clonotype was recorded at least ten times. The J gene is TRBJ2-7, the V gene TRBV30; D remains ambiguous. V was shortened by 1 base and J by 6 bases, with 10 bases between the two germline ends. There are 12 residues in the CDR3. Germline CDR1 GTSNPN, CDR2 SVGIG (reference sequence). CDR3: CAWSAENAEQYF. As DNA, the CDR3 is TGTGCCTGGAGTGCCGAAAACGCCGAGCAGTACTTC.

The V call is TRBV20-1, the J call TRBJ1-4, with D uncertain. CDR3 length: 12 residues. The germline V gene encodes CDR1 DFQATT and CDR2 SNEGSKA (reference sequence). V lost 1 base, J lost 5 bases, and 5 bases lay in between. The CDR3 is CSARGVNEKLFF. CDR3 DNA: TGCAGTGCTAGAGGGGTGAATGAAAAACTGTTTTTT.

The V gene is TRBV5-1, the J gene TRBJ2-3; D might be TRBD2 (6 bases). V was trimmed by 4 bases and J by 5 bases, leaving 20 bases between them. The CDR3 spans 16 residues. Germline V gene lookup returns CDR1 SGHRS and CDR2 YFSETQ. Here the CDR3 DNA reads TGCGCCAGCAGCCCCGCCGCTGGCGGGGAAAGAGATACGCAGTATTTT. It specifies CASSPAAGGERDTQYF. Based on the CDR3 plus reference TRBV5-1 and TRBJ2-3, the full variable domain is KAGVTQTPRYLIKTRGQQVTLSCSPISGHRSVSWYQQTPGQGLQFLFEYFSETQRNKGNFPGRFSGRQFSNSRSEMNVSTLELGDSALYLCASSPAAGGERDTQYFGPGTRLTVL.

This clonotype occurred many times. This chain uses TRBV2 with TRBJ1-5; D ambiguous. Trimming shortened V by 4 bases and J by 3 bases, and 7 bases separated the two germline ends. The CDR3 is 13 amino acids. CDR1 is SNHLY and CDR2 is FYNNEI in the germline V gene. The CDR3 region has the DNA TGTGCCAGCAGTGTTCATACCAATCAGCCCCAGCATTTT. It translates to CASSVHTNQPQHF.